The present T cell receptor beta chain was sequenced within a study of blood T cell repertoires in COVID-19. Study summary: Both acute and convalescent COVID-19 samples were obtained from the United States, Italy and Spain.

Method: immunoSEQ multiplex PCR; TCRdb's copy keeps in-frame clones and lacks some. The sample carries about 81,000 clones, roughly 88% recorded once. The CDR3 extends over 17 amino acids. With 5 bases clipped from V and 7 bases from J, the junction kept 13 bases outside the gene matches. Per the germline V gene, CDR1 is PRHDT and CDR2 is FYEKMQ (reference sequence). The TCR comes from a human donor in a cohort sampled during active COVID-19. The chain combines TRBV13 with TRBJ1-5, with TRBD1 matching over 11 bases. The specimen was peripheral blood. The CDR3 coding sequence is TGTGCCAGCAGCCTCAAAGACGGGACAGGGGGTGACCAGCCCCAGCATTTT. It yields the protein CASSLKDGTGGDQPQHF. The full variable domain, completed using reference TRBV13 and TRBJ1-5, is AAGVIQSPRHLIKEKRETATLKCYPIPRHDTVYWYQQGPGQDPQFLISFYEKMQSDKGSIPDRFSAQQFSDYHSELNMSSLELGDSALYFCASSLKDGTGGDQPQHFGDGTRLSIL.